This T cell receptor (beta chain) appears in the sequencing data of a study of blood T cell repertoires in COVID-19 (TCRdb year 2020). Turning to the overall study: Collaborator samples came from the United States, Italy and Spain and covered acute and convalescent phases of COVID-19. The material from the prospective study consisted of cDNA or gDNA derived from T cells, B-cell-depleted T cells, or PBMCs. The dataset comprised deeply sampled blood TCRbeta repertoires from subjects exposed to, actively infected with, or recovered from COVID-19. The repertoires were made available in a free public database intended to serve as a resource for research on the immune response to SARS-CoV-2. The samples were drawn from two sources: the first 160 participants of the ongoing ImmuneRACE study, and 1,200 or so subjects contributed by 6 global collaborators. The sample metadata nearly always contained a de-identified subject ID, COVID-19 status, age in years and sex. HLA class I and class II types, where available, came from metadata supplied by the sample provider rather than from assay-based typing. Paper-wide results and their limitations: The amount of clinical and demographic metadata varied by source and participant and was provided uncurated.

Via the germline V gene, CDR1 is SGHTA and CDR2 FQGNSA. The CDR3 runs 13 residues from the cysteine to the phenylalanine. Left in the record is the CDR3 DNA by itself, 39 bases read in frame from the first base. Clipping removes 5 bases from V and 7 bases from J, with 4 as the unmatched junction base count. TCRbeta CDR3 regions were amplified from genomic DNA by means of the immunoSEQ Assay, a bias-controlled multiplex PCR. In the authors' own workflow: Nucleated cell counts per sample were estimated from amplification of reference gene primers within the assay. To quantify the absolute abundance of each unique TCRbeta CDR3 rearrangement, sequence reads were collapsed and filtered. For each sample, productive Simpson clonality was calculated as the square root of Simpson's diversity index across productive rearrangements. Held by TCRdb, this immuneACCESS table contains in-frame sequences only and omits some clones. Under half of the omission traces to an unresolved V gene where checked; the cause of the rest is unknown. That table furnishes V, J and clone size, whereas the DNA furnished D and trimming. The sample yields about 110,000 clones; approximately 89% were counted once. The ten largest clones capture 5.5% to 8% of the sample.

As to this clone: Which antigen it targets is not known. No much larger clonotype is one base removed from it; base qualities were not supplied.

Collaborating institutions collected whole blood in K2EDTA tubes following their own protocols. For TCRbeta analysis, collaborators shipped samples in one of three forms: frozen whole blood, isolated PBMCs, or DNA extracted from either of those sample types. The chain employs TRBV7-2 and TRBJ2-1; TRBD1 lines up with 8 middle nucleotides. The TCR comes from a man aged 50 to 59 with active or convalescent COVID-19. Sequences were obtained from peripheral blood. The DNA reads as follows: TGTGCCAGCAGCCCAGACAGGGGTAATGAGCAGTTCTTC. The translation is CASSPDRGNEQFF.